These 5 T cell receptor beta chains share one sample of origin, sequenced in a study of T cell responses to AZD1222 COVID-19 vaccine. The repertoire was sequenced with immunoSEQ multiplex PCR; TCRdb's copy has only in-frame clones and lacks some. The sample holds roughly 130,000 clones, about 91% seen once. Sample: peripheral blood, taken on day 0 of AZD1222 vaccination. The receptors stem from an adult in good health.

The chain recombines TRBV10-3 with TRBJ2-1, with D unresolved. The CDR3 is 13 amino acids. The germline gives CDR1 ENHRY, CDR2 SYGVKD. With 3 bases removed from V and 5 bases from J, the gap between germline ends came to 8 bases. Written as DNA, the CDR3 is TGTGCCATCAGTGACGGGTATCACAATGAGCAGTTCTTC. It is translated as CAISDGYHNEQFF.

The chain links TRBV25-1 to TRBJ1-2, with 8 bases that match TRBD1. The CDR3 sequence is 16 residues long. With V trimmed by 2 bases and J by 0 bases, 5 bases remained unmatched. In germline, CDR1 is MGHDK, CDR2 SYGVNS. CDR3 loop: CASSEVGTGTNYGYTF. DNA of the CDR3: TGTGCCAGCAGTGAAGTAGGGACAGGCACTAACTATGGCTACACCTTC.

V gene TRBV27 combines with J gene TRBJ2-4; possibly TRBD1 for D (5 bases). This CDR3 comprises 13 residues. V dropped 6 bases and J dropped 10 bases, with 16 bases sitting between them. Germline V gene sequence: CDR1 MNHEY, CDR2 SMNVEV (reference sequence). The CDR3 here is CASRRRTREIQYF. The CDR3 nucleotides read TGTGCCAGCAGGCGTAGGACAAGAGAAATTCAGTACTTC.

The CDR3 bases are TGTGCCAGCAGCCTGACGCCTCCGTTGGTATCAGAAAAACTGTTTTTT. Translation gives CASSLTPPLVSEKLFF. V usage is TRBV7-6 and J usage is TRBJ1-4; D remains ambiguous. CDR1 is SGHVS, CDR2 FNYEAQ, per germline. V gave up 5 bases and J gave up 8 bases, with 21 bases separating them. CDR3 length: 16 amino acids.

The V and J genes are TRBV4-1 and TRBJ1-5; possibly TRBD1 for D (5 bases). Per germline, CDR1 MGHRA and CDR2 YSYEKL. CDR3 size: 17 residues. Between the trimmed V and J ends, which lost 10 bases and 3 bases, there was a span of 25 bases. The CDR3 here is CAINGCLGRGYNQPQHF. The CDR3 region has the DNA TGCGCCATTAACGGCTGCCTAGGGAGGGGTTACAATCAGCCCCAGCATTTT.